This TCR beta chain was sequenced for a study of cytomegalovirus exposure and HLA in healthy donors. Study summary: Earlier results showed 117 million unique TCR beta sequences derived from 150 million to 200 million T cells.

Regarding the study as a whole: Judged likely to be a sequencing artifact was a cluster of highly shared sequence variants.

Of note for this clone: No antigen is known for it.

Primers included in the PCR were 60 Vbeta and 13 Jbeta primers. This table comes from immunoSEQ multiplex PCR, and its TCRdb copy is limited to in-frame clones, with some not included. The table has some 200,000 clones, more than 75% seen once. The specimen was PBMCs. The origin of this receptor is a woman in her forties or fifties in good health and CMV-seropositive.

The CDR3 region is CASSHGWGGASVREKLFF. In DNA form, the CDR3 reads TGCGCCAGCAGTCACGGCTGGGGGGGCGCGTCGGTCCGTGAAAAACTGTTTTTT. The V gene is TRBV23-1, the J gene TRBJ1-4, with D possibly TRBD1 on 6 matching bases. TRBV23-1 is recorded as an ORF, its role being uncertain. The CDR3 is made up of 18 amino acids. V lost 3 bases, J lost 7 bases, and 24 bases lay in between.